This passage covers 14 T cell receptor beta chains from one sample sequenced in a study of blood T cells in healthy people across ages. Combining a sample-barcoded 5' primer with a J-beta primer mix, a second PCR ran for about 6 to 12 cycles. TCRdb fed the 5' RACE reads into MiXCR, producing one record per CDR3 protein. Seen here are some 880,000 distinct CDR3 sequences, around 36% observed once, and the top ten hold approximately 12%. Input material: blood. The source is a man between 18 and 35 years old in good health.

V and J are TRBV5-5 and TRBJ2-2; D might be TRBD2 (5 bases). Between the trimmed V and J ends, which lost 0 bases and 3 bases, there was a span of 9 bases. The CDR3 runs 15 residues. Germline V gives CDR1 SGHKS, CDR2 YYEKEE (reference sequence). The CDR3 loop is CASSLVSADTGELFF. The DNA for the CDR3 is TGTGCCAGCAGCTTGGTTAGCGCGGACACCGGGGAGCTGTTTTTT. The full variable domain, completed using reference TRBV5-5 and TRBJ2-2, is DAGVTQSPTHLIKTRGQQVTLRCSPISGHKSVSWYQQVLGQGPQFIFQYYEKEERGRGNFPDRFSARQFPNYSSELNVNALLLGDSALYLCASSLVSADTGELFFGEGSRLTVL.

Ten or more counts support this clonotype. The chain is built from TRBV7-2 and TRBJ1-6; no reliable D call. CDR1 is SGHTA, CDR2 FQGNSA, per germline. This CDR3 spans 15 amino acids. V lost 1 base and J 9 bases, leaving 13 bases between the germline ends. CDR3 nucleotide sequence: TGTGCCAGCAGCTTAGTCGGCGCACCGGGTTCACCCCTCCACTTT. Amino acid sequence: CASSLVGAPGSPLHF.

This clonotype showed up many times. The V gene is TRBV12-3 or TRBV12-4, the J gene TRBJ2-6; D is undetermined. The CDR3 loop spans 17 amino acids. The V end was cut by 5 bases, the J end by 0 bases, with 14 bases between. The CDR3 is CASSPLMSDSGANVLTF. DNA for the CDR3: TGTGCCAGCAGTCCTCTCATGTCCGACTCTGGGGCCAACGTCCTGACTTTC.

This clonotype was seen a handful of times. V gene TRBV20-1 combines with J gene TRBJ2-1; D is unresolved. The germline V and J ends were trimmed by 6 bases and 3 bases, with 18 bases remaining between them. Germline values: CDR1 DFQATT, CDR2 SNEGSKA (reference sequence). The CDR3 totals 15 residues. The CDR3 is CSAPPSLGNYNEQFF. Written as DNA, the CDR3 is TGCAGTGCCCCGCCCAGTTTGGGGAACTACAATGAGCAGTTCTTC.

This chain uses TRBV15 with TRBJ1-5; no clear D gene. Germline V CDR1 and CDR2: LNHNV, YYDKDF (reference sequence). The CDR3 extends over 15 amino acids. Trimming pared 0 bases from V and 6 bases from J, leaving 12 bases between. CDR3 in DNA: TGTGCCACCAGCAGAGATCCCTCCGGCGGTCAGCCCCAGCATTTT. This translates into CATSRDPSGGQPQHF.

The chain links TRBV29-1 to TRBJ1-1; tentatively, D is TRBD1 (5 bases). V was pared by 6 bases and J by 6 bases, with 17 bases between. Germline assignment: CDR1 SQVTM and CDR2 ANQGSEA. The CDR3 is made up of 13 amino acids. CDR3 sequence: CSVVKGRDSEAFF. CDR3 nucleotides: TGCAGCGTCGTGAAGGGAAGGGACTCTGAAGCTTTCTTT.

This rearrangement joins TRBV3-1 to TRBJ1-1; D unresolved. This CDR3 has 14 amino acids. V gave up 0 bases and J gave up 1 base, with 6 bases separating them. The germline V gene encodes CDR1 LGHDT and CDR2 YNNKEL (reference sequence). The CDR3 region is CASSQDKGNTEAFF. The CDR3 DNA follows: TGTGCCAGCAGCCAAGATAAGGGGAACACTGAAGCTTTCTTT. Full variable domain (remainder filled in from reference TRBV3-1 and TRBJ1-1): DTAVSQTPKYLVTQMGNDKSIKCEQNLGHDTMYWYKQDSKKFLKIMFSYNNKELIINETVPNRFSPKSPDKAHLNLHINSLELGDSAVYFCASSQDKGNTEAFFGQGTRLTVV.

This clonotype was observed at least ten times. This chain links TRBV7-6 with TRBJ2-1; 9 nucleotides line up with TRBD2. This CDR3 is 16 amino acids long. Per the germline V gene, CDR1 is SGHVS and CDR2 is FNYEAQ. V lost 1 base and J lost 2; bases outside the gene matches: 3. This chain's CDR3 is CASSLGASGAYNEQFF. DNA for the CDR3: TGTGCCAGCAGCTTAGGCGCTAGCGGGGCCTACAATGAGCAGTTCTTC.

This clonotype has only one observation. The rearrangement links TRBV5-1 to TRBJ1-4; weak D call: TRBD1 (6 bases). Germline V gene data show CDR1 as SGHRS and CDR2 as YFSETQ. Trimming removed 5 bases from V and 6 bases from J, with 11 bases in between. The CDR3 runs 13 residues. CDR3 sequence: CASRRGEDEKLFF. CDR3 nucleotides: TGCGCCAGCAGAAGGGGGGAAGATGAAAAACTGTTTTTT.

This chain links TRBV29-1 with TRBJ2-2; D gene ambiguous. With 0 bases removed from V and 7 bases from J, the gap between germline ends came to 6 bases. The CDR3 is 12 amino acids. Looked up from germline, CDR1 is SQVTM and CDR2 is ANQGSEA. The CDR3 DNA sequence: TGCAGCGTTGAAGATAGGGTCGGGGAGCTGTTTTTT. Its protein is CSVEDRVGELFF.

V gene TRBV9 combines with J gene TRBJ2-3; D may correspond to TRBD1 or TRBD2 (5 bases each). Germline V gene data show CDR1 as SGDLS and CDR2 as YYNGEE. This CDR3 is built from 14 residues. V dropped 1 base and J dropped 10 bases, with 16 bases sitting between them. The CDR3 DNA sequence: TGTGCCAGCAGCGTAAGGGACGTCGAGGGTGCGCAGTATTTT. This sequence encodes CASSVRDVEGAQYF.

This clonotype was seen a few times. The chain has TRBV20-1 and TRBJ2-1; D ambiguous. The V end was cut by 8 bases, the J end by 2 bases, with 13 bases between. CDR1 DFQATT and CDR2 SNEGSKA come from the germline V gene (reference sequence). The CDR3 totals 13 residues. This CDR3 is CSLLDATYNEQFF. The CDR3 DNA reads TGCAGTTTACTCGACGCAACCTACAATGAGCAGTTCTTC.

This chain connects TRBV20-1 to TRBJ2-1; 10 bases agree with TRBD2. CDR1 DFQATT and CDR2 SNEGSKA come from the germline V gene (reference sequence). Losses at the gene ends were 3 bases for V and 5 bases for J; bases not matched to a gene: 4. The CDR3 length is 14 residues. For the CDR3, the DNA is TGCAGTGCTAGGGGCCTAGCGGGGGACAATGAGCAGTTCTTC. Its protein product is CSARGLAGDNEQFF.

This chain's CDR3 is CASSPGTGGTQYF. The CDR3 DNA is TGTGCCAGCAGTCCCGGGACAGGCGGGACCCAGTACTTC. V usage is TRBV6-2 or TRBV6-3 and J usage is TRBJ2-5; TRBD1 matches at 8 bases. This CDR3 contains 13 residues. Unmatched junction bases numbered 6, after V lost 5 bases and J lost 7 bases. Germline V lookup: CDR1 MNHEY, CDR2 SVGEGT.